These 32 T cell receptor beta chains were sequenced from one sample in a study of T cell responses to AZD1222 COVID-19 vaccine. The protocol was immunoSEQ multiplex PCR, while the TCRdb copy is restricted to in-frame clones and leaves out a portion. The sample lists more than 85,000 clones, 81% occurring once. Sample: peripheral blood, taken on day 0 of AZD1222 vaccination. The receptors come from an adult in good health.

The CDR3 nucleotides are TGCGCCAGCAGCACAGGACAGGGTGCTAGCACAGATACGCAGTATTTT. Translating gives CASSTGQGASTDTQYF. The chain has TRBV5-1 and TRBJ2-3, with TRBD1 identical over 8 bases. The CDR3 is 16 residues long. V shed 4 bases and J 0 bases; nucleotides not matched to a gene: 7. Looked up from germline, CDR1 is SGHRS and CDR2 is YFSETQ.

This clone came up a few times. The gene calls are TRBV28 and TRBJ2-7, with a weak D call TRBD1 (5 bases). The germline V gene has CDR1 MDHEN and CDR2 SYDVKM. This CDR3 region has 16 residues. Trimming left V 6 bases short and J 0 bases short, with 18 bases between. Here the CDR3 DNA reads TGTGCCAGCAGCAAATTACAGGCGATAAACTCCTACGAGCAGTACTTC. Amino acid sequence: CASSKLQAINSYEQYF.

This clone turned up a few times. The chain joins TRBV19 to TRBJ1-5; 7 bases fit TRBD1. This CDR3 is built from 15 residues. Germline trimming cut 6 bases from V and 2 bases from J; bases unmatched to any gene: 7. CDR1 LNHDA and CDR2 SQIVND come from the germline V gene (reference sequence). The DNA for the CDR3 is TGTGCCAGTAGAGAGGGACAGAACCGCAATCAGCCCCAGCATTTT. Amino acid sequence: CASREGQNRNQPQHF. The full variable domain, rest sourced from reference TRBV19 and TRBJ1-5, is DGGITQSPKYLFRKEGQNVTLSCEQNLNHDAMYWYRQDPGQGLRLIYYSQIVNDFQKGDIAEGYSVSREKKESFPLTVTSAQKNPTAFYLCASREGQNRNQPQHFGDGTRLSIL.

The rearrangement joins TRBV11-2 to TRBJ1-5, with TRBD1 matching over 7 bases. The trim removed 1 base at V and 2 bases at J, leaving 2 bases unmatched. The CDR3 spans 15 residues. Germline V lookup: CDR1 SGHAT, CDR2 FQNNGV. CDR3 nucleotide sequence: TGTGCCAGCAGCTTAGTAGGGGGCGGCAATCAGCCCCAGCATTTT. This gives the protein CASSLVGGGNQPQHF.

The chain recombines TRBV28 with TRBJ1-2; tentative D call: TRBD1 (5 bases). The germline V gene encodes CDR1 MDHEN and CDR2 SYDVKM. The V and J ends lost 3 bases and 8 bases respectively, with 13 bases between them. The CDR3 consists of 13 residues. The CDR3 DNA reads as TGTGCCAGCAGTTTGCAGGGAAAGGGGGGCTACACCTTC. Translation gives CASSLQGKGGYTF.

As DNA, the CDR3 is TGTGCCAGCAGTTGGACAGGGGTGAACACTGAAGCTTTCTTT. Translating gives CASSWTGVNTEAFF. The gene calls are TRBV2 and TRBJ1-1, with 9 bases aligning to TRBD1. The CDR3 sequence is 14 residues long. Per the germline V gene, CDR1 is SNHLY and CDR2 is FYNNEI. Trimming removed 5 bases from V and 0 bases from J; junction bases left unmatched: 1. Complete variable domain (other parts from reference TRBV2 and TRBJ1-1): EPEVTQTPSHQVTQMGQEVILRCVPISNHLYFYWYRQILGQKVEFLVSFYNNEISEKSEIFDDQFSVERPDGSNFTLKIRSTKLEDSAMYFCASSWTGVNTEAFFGQGTRLTVV.

CDR3 nucleotide sequence: TGTGCCAGCAGCTTGAGACAGGGACTGTCGTCATCCTACAATGAGCAGTTCTTC. Its protein product is CASSLRQGLSSSYNEQFF. The rearrangement uses TRBV5-6 and TRBJ2-1; TRBD1 might be the D (7 bases). The germline gives CDR1 SGHDT, CDR2 YYEEEE. The CDR3 loop spans 18 amino acids. With 1 base removed from V and 1 base from J, the gap between germline ends came to 18 bases.

V gene TRBV18 combines with J gene TRBJ2-7, with D uncertain. The CDR3 sequence is 15 residues long. The germline CDR1 and CDR2 sequences are KGHSH and LQKENI. Trimming shortened V by 4 bases and J by 0 bases, and 13 bases separated the two germline ends. The CDR3 coding sequence is TGTGCCAGCTCACATGACTCCCTGAGCTCCTACGAGCAGTACTTC. Translating it yields CASSHDSLSSYEQYF.

The rearrangement uses TRBV27 and TRBJ2-7, with D hard to call. V dropped 7 bases and J dropped 2 bases, with 12 bases sitting between them. This CDR3 region has 13 residues. The V gene's germline CDR1 is MNHEY and CDR2 SMNVEV (reference sequence). The CDR3 nucleotides read TGTGCCAGCAATTCCAGGTATCCCTACGAGCAGTACTTC. Protein: CASNSRYPYEQYF.

The chain has TRBV29-1 and TRBJ2-7; D might be TRBD2 (6 bases). The CDR3 is made up of 14 amino acids. Germline CDR1 and CDR2: SQVTM and ANQGSEA. V lost 5 bases and J lost 6, with 20 bases in between. For the CDR3, the DNA is TGCAGCGTTTCCCCGGGAGTGGAGAGAGGCGAGCAGTACTTC. Translating it yields CSVSPGVERGEQYF.

The rearrangement uses TRBV4-1 and TRBJ2-7, with 9 bases fitting TRBD1. Germline V lookup: CDR1 MGHRA, CDR2 YSYEKL. V dropped 4 bases and J dropped 4; count of bases not matched to a gene: 8. This CDR3 has 15 residues. The chain's CDR3 is CASSPGTGTQYEQYF. DNA of the CDR3: TGCGCCAGCAGCCCCGGGACAGGGACCCAGTACGAGCAGTACTTC.

This clone occurred a few times. V and J are TRBV11-2 and TRBJ2-1; 9 nucleotides align to TRBD2. CDR1 is SGHAT, CDR2 FQNNGV, per germline. CDR3 length equals 15 residues. The ends lost 3 bases at V and 7 bases at J; junction bases unmatched: 7. This chain's CDR3 is CASSFAGGPGNEQFF. The CDR3 coding sequence is TGTGCCAGCAGCTTTGCGGGAGGGCCAGGTAATGAGCAGTTCTTC.

The rearrangement uses TRBV18 and TRBJ1-5, with 10 bases that match TRBD1. Germline values: CDR1 KGHSH, CDR2 LQKENI. V was pared by 3 bases and J by 5 bases, with 4 bases of the junction left unmatched. The CDR3 is 15 amino acids. This CDR3 reads CASSPRQGAHQPQHF. CDR3 nucleotide sequence: TGTGCCAGCTCACCCCGACAGGGGGCGCATCAGCCCCAGCATTTT.

This chain joins TRBV27 and TRBJ2-3, with D perhaps assigned TRBD1 or TRBD2 (5 bases each). CDR1 MNHEY and CDR2 SMNVEV come from the germline V gene (reference sequence). The CDR3 contains 14 residues. Trimming shortened V by 2 bases and J by 1 base, and 7 bases separated the two germline ends. CDR3 sequence reads: CASSLGDGTDTQYF. The CDR3 DNA reads TGTGCCAGCAGTTTAGGGGACGGCACAGATACGCAGTATTTT.

J is TRBJ2-1 and V is TRBV6-1; 7 bases match TRBD2. The CDR3 is made up of 13 amino acids. CDR1 is MNHNS and CDR2 is SASEGT in the germline V gene. Unmatched junction bases numbered 4, after V lost 1 base and J lost 10 bases. CDR3 region: CASSEGTRPEQFF. Here the CDR3 DNA reads TGTGCCAGCAGTGAAGGGACTAGGCCAGAGCAGTTCTTC.

This clone was recorded only once. The chain recombines TRBV4-1 with TRBJ2-1; 13 bases map to TRBD2. This CDR3 is 17 amino acids long. Germline CDR1 MGHRA, CDR2 YSYEKL. Trimming removed 4 bases from V and 6 bases from J; junction bases left unmatched: 9. This CDR3 reads CASSRGLAGAEGNEQFF. CDR3 DNA: TGCGCCAGCAGCCGCGGACTAGCGGGAGCTGAGGGCAATGAGCAGTTCTTC.

J is TRBJ2-3 and V is TRBV3-1 (or the pseudogene TRBV3-2); 9 nucleotides agree with TRBD2. The ends lost 1 base at V and 2 bases at J; junction bases unmatched: 4. Germline-derived CDR1 and CDR2 are LGHDT and YNNKEL (reference sequence). The CDR3 runs 16 residues. CDR3 loop: CASSQALAGYTDTQYF. CDR3 in DNA: TGTGCCAGCAGCCAAGCCCTAGCGGGATACACAGATACGCAGTATTTT.

V usage is TRBV6-5 and J usage is TRBJ2-7, with 11 bases identical to TRBD2. Trimming at V came to 6 bases and at J to 4 bases, leaving 8 bases not matched to a gene. Germline assignment: CDR1 MNHEY and CDR2 SVGAGI. CDR3 length: 15 amino acids. CDR3 in DNA: TGTGCCAGCAGAGGTTCTAGCGGGGGGATGTACGAGCAGTACTTC. Residues: CASRGSSGGMYEQYF.

The CDR3 DNA follows: TGTGCCAGCAGCTTAAGTCGGGAGCCGTTTGATGGCTACACCTTC. Protein: CASSLSREPFDGYTF. V and J are TRBV7-9 and TRBJ1-2; D not resolved. The germline V gene has CDR1 SEHNR and CDR2 FQNEAQ (reference sequence). The CDR3 sequence is 15 residues long. Trimming left V 2 bases short and J 6 bases short, with 16 bases between. Full variable domain (remainder filled in from reference TRBV7-9 and TRBJ1-2): DTGVSQNPRHKITKRGQNVTFRCDPISEHNRLYWYRQTLGQGPEFLTYFQNEAQLEKSRLLSDRFSAERPKGSFSTLEIQRTEQGDSAMYLCASSLSREPFDGYTFGSGTRLTVV.

V usage is TRBV2 and J usage is TRBJ1-4; 9 bases line up with TRBD1. The CDR3 totals 15 residues. Losses at the gene ends were 4 bases for V and 5 bases for J; bases not matched to a gene: 5. CDR1 is SNHLY, CDR2 FYNNEI, per germline. The CDR3 region has the DNA TGTGCCAGCAGTGGGACAGGGGTCCTCAATGAAAAACTGTTTTTT. Protein product: CASSGTGVLNEKLFF.

About this clone itself: Other DNA sequences in the same sample also yield this CDR3. V gene TRBV19 combines with J gene TRBJ1-1, with 7 nucleotides matching TRBD1. Losses at the gene ends were 4 bases for V and 0 bases for J; bases not matched to a gene: 5. This CDR3 contains 15 residues. From germline, CDR1 is LNHDA and CDR2 SQIVND (reference sequence). The DNA for the CDR3 is TGTGCCAGTAGTAGGGGCAGGGGGATGAACACTGAAGCTTTCTTT. The encoded protein is CASSRGRGMNTEAFF.

The chain carries TRBV3-1 (or the pseudogene TRBV3-2) and TRBJ2-2; TRBD2 might be the D (6 bases). V lost 0 bases and J 4 bases, leaving 18 bases between the germline ends. The length of the CDR3 is 18 residues. Germline CDR1 reads LGHDT; CDR2 reads YNNKEL (reference sequence). The CDR3 region is CASSQEFGSWVITGELFF. Here the CDR3 DNA reads TGTGCCAGCAGCCAAGAATTCGGGAGTTGGGTTATCACCGGGGAGCTGTTTTTT.

The rearrangement joins TRBV5-4 to TRBJ2-1; maybe TRBD2 (6 bases). The CDR3 is 18 residues long. Germline V CDR1 and CDR2: SGHNT, YYREEE (reference sequence). V lost 2 bases, J lost 0 bases, and 18 bases lay in between. Written as DNA, the CDR3 is TGTGCCAGCAGCTTTGACCAACCGGGACTCCACTCCTACAATGAGCAGTTCTTC. Amino acid sequence: CASSFDQPGLHSYNEQFF.

The chain carries TRBV6-2 or TRBV6-3 and TRBJ1-5, with 8 bases fitting TRBD1. There are 17 residues in the CDR3. V dropped 6 bases and J dropped 5; count of bases not matched to a gene: 15. The germline V gene has CDR1 MNHEY and CDR2 SVGEGT. The CDR3 loop is CASSSAPWTGRDQPQHF. DNA of the CDR3: TGTGCCAGCAGCTCTGCCCCTTGGACAGGGCGTGATCAGCCCCAGCATTTT.

This clone was seen only a few times. The rearrangement links TRBV12-3 or TRBV12-4 to TRBJ2-1; no clear D gene. There are 10 residues in the CDR3. The V end was cut by 6 bases, the J end by 6 bases, with 3 bases between. The CDR3 here is CASSINEQFF. The CDR3 DNA follows: TGTGCCAGCAGCATCAATGAGCAGTTCTTC.

Here the CDR3 DNA reads TGTGCCAGCTCACCCCTAGGTGGGCACGAGCAGTACTTC. This encodes CASSPLGGHEQYF. The chain couples TRBV18 to TRBJ2-7; no definite D call. There are 13 residues in the CDR3. Trimming removed 3 bases at V and 5 bases at J, with 11 bases between. From germline, CDR1 is KGHSH and CDR2 LQKENI.

This chain links TRBV5-1 with TRBJ2-5; possibly TRBD2 for D (6 bases). The ends were cut back, 4 bases at V and 7 bases at J, with 23 bases in the middle. This CDR3 spans 16 amino acids. Germline values: CDR1 SGHRS, CDR2 YFSETQ. Here the CDR3 DNA reads TGCGCCAGCAGCGGCCACTTCCGGGACTCCGAAGGGACCCAGTACTTC. It yields the protein CASSGHFRDSEGTQYF.

The V and J genes are TRBV5-6 and TRBJ2-3, with 14 bases identical to TRBD2. In germline, CDR1 is SGHDT, CDR2 YYEEEE. The CDR3 length is 18 residues. Trimming took 7 bases from V and 0 from J; bases not matched to a gene: 10. The CDR3 reads CASFPGLAGAPSTDTQYF. For the CDR3, the DNA is TGTGCCAGCTTCCCGGGACTAGCGGGAGCGCCGAGCACAGATACGCAGTATTTT. The variable domain in full, completed from reference TRBV5-6 and TRBJ2-3, reads DAGVTQSPTHLIKTRGQQVTLRCSPKSGHDTVSWYQQALGQGPQFIFQYYEEEERQRGNFPDRFSGHQFPNYSSELNVNALLLGDSALYLCASFPGLAGAPSTDTQYFGPGTRLTVL.

This clone was counted between two and nine times. This rearrangement joins TRBV7-9 to TRBJ1-2, with D uncertain. The V end lost 1 base, the J end lost 14 bases, and 14 bases lay between the germline ends. In germline, CDR1 is SEHNR, CDR2 FQNEAQ (reference sequence). CDR3 size: 12 residues. The CDR3 here is CASSLDAGTVTF. The CDR3 DNA sequence: TGTGCCAGCAGCTTAGATGCAGGAACCGTGACCTTC.

This clone was recorded once. This chain uses TRBV7-2 with TRBJ1-1; possibly TRBD1 for D (5 bases). Trimming took 5 bases from V and 3 from J, leaving 16 bases between them. This CDR3 has 15 amino acids. Germline V lookup: CDR1 SGHTA, CDR2 FQGNSA. The CDR3 sequence: CASSPEPGRDTEAFF. In DNA, the CDR3 is TGTGCCAGCAGCCCCGAGCCGGGGCGGGACACTGAAGCTTTCTTT.

The chain carries TRBV27 and TRBJ2-3; D remains ambiguous. The V and J ends lost 2 bases and 4 bases respectively, with 7 bases between them. The CDR3 contains 13 residues. CDR1 and CDR2 (germline): MNHEY, SMNVEV (reference sequence). CDR3 nucleotides: TGTGCCAGCAGTTTAAGTAACCCAGATACGCAGTATTTT. Translated, it gives CASSLSNPDTQYF.

The chain carries TRBV19 and TRBJ1-4; TRBD1 matches 8 bases. The germline V gene encodes CDR1 LNHDA and CDR2 SQIVND (reference sequence). The CDR3 runs 16 residues. Trimming took 5 bases from V and 0 from J; bases not matched to a gene: 5. DNA for the CDR3: TGTGCCAGTAGTCCGGACAGGGTCTCAACTAATGAAAAACTGTTTTTT. Translating gives CASSPDRVSTNEKLFF.